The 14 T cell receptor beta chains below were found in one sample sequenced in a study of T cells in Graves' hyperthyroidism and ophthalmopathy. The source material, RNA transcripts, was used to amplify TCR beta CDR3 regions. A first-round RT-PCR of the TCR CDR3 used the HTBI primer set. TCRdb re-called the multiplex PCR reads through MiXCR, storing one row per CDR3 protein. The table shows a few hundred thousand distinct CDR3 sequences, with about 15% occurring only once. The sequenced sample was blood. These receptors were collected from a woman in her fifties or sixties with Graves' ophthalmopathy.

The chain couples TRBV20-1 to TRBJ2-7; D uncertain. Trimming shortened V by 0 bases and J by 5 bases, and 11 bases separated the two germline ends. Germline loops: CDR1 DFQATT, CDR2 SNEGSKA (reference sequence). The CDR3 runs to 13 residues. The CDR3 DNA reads TGCAGTGCTAGAGATAGCCCGTTGGACGAGCAGTACTTC. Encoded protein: CSARDSPLDEQYF.

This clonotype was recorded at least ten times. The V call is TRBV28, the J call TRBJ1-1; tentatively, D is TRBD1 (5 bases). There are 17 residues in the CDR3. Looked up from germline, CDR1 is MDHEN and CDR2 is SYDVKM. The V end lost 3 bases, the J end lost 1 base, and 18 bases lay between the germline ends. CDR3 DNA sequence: TGTGCCAGCAGTTTTGGCCAGGGCCGAAATTGGAACACTGAAGCTTTCTTT. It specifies CASSFGQGRNWNTEAFF.

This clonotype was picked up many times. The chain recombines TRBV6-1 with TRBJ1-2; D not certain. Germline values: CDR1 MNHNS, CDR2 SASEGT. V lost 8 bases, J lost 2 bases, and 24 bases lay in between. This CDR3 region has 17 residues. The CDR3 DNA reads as TGTGCCAGCTCCCATAACGGAGCGGGCAGAATGAACTATGGCTACACCTTC. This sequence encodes CASSHNGAGRMNYGYTF.

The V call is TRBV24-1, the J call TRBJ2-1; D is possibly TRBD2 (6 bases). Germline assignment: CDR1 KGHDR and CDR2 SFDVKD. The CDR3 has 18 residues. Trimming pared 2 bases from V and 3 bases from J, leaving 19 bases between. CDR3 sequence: CATSDSPFSGPGYNEQFF. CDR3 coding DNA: TGTGCCACCAGTGATTCCCCATTTAGCGGCCCTGGCTACAATGAGCAGTTCTTC.

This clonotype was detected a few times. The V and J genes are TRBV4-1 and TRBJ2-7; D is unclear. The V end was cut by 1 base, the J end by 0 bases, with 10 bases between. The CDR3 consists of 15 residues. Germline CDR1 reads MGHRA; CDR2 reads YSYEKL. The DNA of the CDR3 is TGCGCCAGCAGCCAAGCTGAACGGGTCTCCTACGAGCAGTACTTC. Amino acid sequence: CASSQAERVSYEQYF.

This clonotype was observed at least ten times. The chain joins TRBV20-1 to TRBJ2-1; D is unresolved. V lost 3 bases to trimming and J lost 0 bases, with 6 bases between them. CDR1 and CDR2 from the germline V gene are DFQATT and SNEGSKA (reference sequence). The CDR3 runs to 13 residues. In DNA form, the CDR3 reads TGCAGTGCTAGCCGCACCTCCTACAATGAGCAGTTCTTC. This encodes CSASRTSYNEQFF.

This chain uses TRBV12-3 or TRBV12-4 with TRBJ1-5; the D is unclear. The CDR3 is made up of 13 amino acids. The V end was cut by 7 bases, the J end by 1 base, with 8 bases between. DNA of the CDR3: TGTGCCAGCACCCAAAGGAGCAATCAGCCCCAGCATTTT. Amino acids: CASTQRSNQPQHF.

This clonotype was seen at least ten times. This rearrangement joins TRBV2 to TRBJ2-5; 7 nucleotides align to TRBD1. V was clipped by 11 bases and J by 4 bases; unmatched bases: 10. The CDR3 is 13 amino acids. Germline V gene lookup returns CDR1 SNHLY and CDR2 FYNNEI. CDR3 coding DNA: TGTGCCTTAAAGACAGGGAACTTAGAGACCCAGTACTTC. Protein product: CALKTGNLETQYF.

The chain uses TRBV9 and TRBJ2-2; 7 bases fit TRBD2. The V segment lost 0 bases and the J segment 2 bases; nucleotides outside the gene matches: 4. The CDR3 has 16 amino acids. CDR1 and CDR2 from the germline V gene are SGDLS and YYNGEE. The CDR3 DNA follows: TGTGCCAGCAGCGTAGATAAGCGGGATAACACCGGGGAGCTGTTTTTT. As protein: CASSVDKRDNTGELFF.

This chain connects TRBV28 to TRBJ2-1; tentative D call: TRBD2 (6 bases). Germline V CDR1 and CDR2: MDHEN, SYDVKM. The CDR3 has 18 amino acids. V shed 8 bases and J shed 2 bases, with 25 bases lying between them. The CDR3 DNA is TGTGCCAGCCCACCGCCCGGGCTGGGGAGGAGGGCCTACAATGAGCAGTTCTTC. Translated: CASPPPGLGRRAYNEQFF.

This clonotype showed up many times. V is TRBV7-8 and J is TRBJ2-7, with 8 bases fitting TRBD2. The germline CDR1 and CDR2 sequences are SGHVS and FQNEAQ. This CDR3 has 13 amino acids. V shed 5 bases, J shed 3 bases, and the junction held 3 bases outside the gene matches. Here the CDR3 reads CASSTGTSYEQYF. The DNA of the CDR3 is TGTGCCAGCAGCACCGGGACTAGCTACGAGCAGTACTTC.

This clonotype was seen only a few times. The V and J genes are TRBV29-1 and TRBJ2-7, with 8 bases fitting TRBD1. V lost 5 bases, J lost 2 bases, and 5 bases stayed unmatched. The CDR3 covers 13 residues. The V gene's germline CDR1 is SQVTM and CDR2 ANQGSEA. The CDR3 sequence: CSVTWTGTYEQYF. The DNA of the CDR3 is TGCAGCGTTACCTGGACAGGGACCTACGAGCAGTACTTC.

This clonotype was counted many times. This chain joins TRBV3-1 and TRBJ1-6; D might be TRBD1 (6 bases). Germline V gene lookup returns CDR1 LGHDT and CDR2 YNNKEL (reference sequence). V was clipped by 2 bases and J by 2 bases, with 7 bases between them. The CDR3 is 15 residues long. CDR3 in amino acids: CASSQRTAYNSPLHF. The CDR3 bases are TGTGCCAGCAGCCAAAGGACAGCCTATAATTCACCCCTCCACTTT.

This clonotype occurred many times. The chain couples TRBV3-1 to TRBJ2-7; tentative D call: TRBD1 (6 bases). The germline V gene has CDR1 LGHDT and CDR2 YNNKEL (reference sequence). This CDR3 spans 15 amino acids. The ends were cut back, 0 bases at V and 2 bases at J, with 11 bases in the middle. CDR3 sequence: CASSQDPQGTYEQYF. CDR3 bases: TGTGCCAGCAGCCAAGATCCCCAGGGGACCTACGAGCAGTACTTC.